These 29 T cell receptor beta chains were all obtained from the same sample, sequenced in a study of blood T cell repertoires in COVID-19. The table came from immunoSEQ multiplex PCR; TCRdb's copy has only in-frame clones and leaves some out. Here the sample spans roughly 260,000 clones, roughly 86% being singletons. Sample: peripheral blood. The source is a man aged 40-49 years who had recovered from COVID-19.

This clone showed up just once. The rearrangement uses TRBV2 and TRBJ2-7, with 9 bases identical to TRBD1. CDR3 length: 15 residues. V lost 5 bases to trimming and J lost 0 bases; unmatched junction nucleotides: 5. Germline V gives CDR1 SNHLY, CDR2 FYNNEI. The CDR3 spells CASSRRDRASYEQYF. CDR3 in DNA: TGTGCCAGCAGTCGGAGGGACAGGGCCTCCTACGAGCAGTACTTC.

V gene TRBV3-1 (or the pseudogene TRBV3-2) combines with J gene TRBJ2-1; 10 bases map to TRBD2. This CDR3 is built from 16 residues. V lost 1 base to trimming and J lost 8 bases; unmatched junction nucleotides: 8. Germline V gene sequence: CDR1 LGHDT, CDR2 YNNKEL (reference sequence). The DNA of the CDR3 is TGTGCCAGCAGCCAAGCGCTAGCGGGAGACCGTCATGAGCAGTTCTTC. It translates to CASSQALAGDRHEQFF.

This clone was counted a few times. This chain links TRBV3-1 (or the pseudogene TRBV3-2) with TRBJ2-7, with 11 bases fitting TRBD2. CDR1 is LGHDT and CDR2 is YNNKEL in the germline V gene (reference sequence). V lost 0 bases to trimming and J lost 11 bases; unmatched junction nucleotides: 6. The CDR3 contains 14 residues. CDR3 sequence (DNA): TGTGCCAGCAGCCAAGAGACTAGCGGGGCGCCCGAGTACTTC. Translation gives CASSQETSGAPEYF.

This clone is a singleton in its sample. V usage is TRBV7-9 and J usage is TRBJ2-6, with a possible D match to TRBD2 (5 bases). The ends were cut back, 3 bases at V and 4 bases at J, with 7 bases in the middle. CDR1 SEHNR and CDR2 FQNEAQ come from the germline V gene (reference sequence). This CDR3 is built from 14 residues. The CDR3 bases are TGTGCCAGCAGCTTTAGCGCAGGGGCCAACGTCCTGACTTTC. Residues: CASSFSAGANVLTF.

The chain is built from TRBV9 and TRBJ2-7; 15 positions agree with TRBD2. From germline, CDR1 is SGDLS and CDR2 YYNGEE. This CDR3 spans 19 amino acids. V lost 3 bases and J lost 0; bases outside the gene matches: 10. The CDR3 here is CASSETPGLAGGPSYEQYF. CDR3 coding DNA: TGTGCCAGCAGCGAAACCCCGGGACTAGCGGGAGGTCCCTCCTACGAGCAGTACTTC. Filled out from reference TRBV9 and TRBJ2-7, the complete variable domain reads DSGVTQTPKHLITATGQRVTLRCSPRSGDLSVYWYQQSLDQGLQFLIQYYNGEERAKGNILERFSAQQFPDLHSELNLSSLELGDSALYFCASSETPGLAGGPSYEQYFGPGTRLTVT.

This chain links TRBV4-1 with TRBJ1-1; D unresolved. The germline gives CDR1 MGHRA, CDR2 YSYEKL. Trimming took 4 bases from V and 0 from J, leaving 9 bases between them. The CDR3 spans 14 residues. CDR3 bases: TGCGCCAGCAGCCGGCTTTCCTTGAACACTGAAGCTTTCTTT. Amino acid sequence: CASSRLSLNTEAFF.

CDR3 sequence: CASSWGPGSAEAFF. CDR3 DNA sequence: TGTGCCAGCAGTTGGGGGCCAGGGAGCGCTGAAGCTTTCTTT. The V gene is TRBV27, the J gene TRBJ1-1, with D tentatively TRBD1 (6 bases). The CDR3 length is 14 residues. Germline V gene data show CDR1 as MNHEY and CDR2 as SMNVEV (reference sequence). V lost 4 bases and J lost 6, with 15 bases in between.

The gene calls are TRBV11-3 and TRBJ2-7; weak D call: TRBD1 (5 bases). The V gene's germline CDR1 is SGHNT and CDR2 YENEEA. The CDR3 covers 16 residues. V was pared by 0 bases and J by 3 bases, with 15 bases between. CDR3 sequence reads: CASSLEMGQGDYEQYF. CDR3 nucleotide sequence: TGTGCCAGCAGCTTAGAAATGGGCCAGGGCGACTACGAGCAGTACTTC.

A remark on this clone: Relative to the germline gene, one junction end is altered; a read error may explain this. This chain links TRBV28 with TRBJ1-5; the match to TRBD1 covers 9 bases. The CDR3 sequence is 15 residues long. Looked up from germline, CDR1 is MDHEN and CDR2 is SYDVKM. CDR3 amino acids: CSAGTGSYSNQPQHF. The CDR3 DNA is TGCTCCGCCGGGACAGGGTCTTATAGCAATCAGCCCCAGCATTTT.

This sequence joins TRBV9 and TRBJ1-3; no reliable D call. V was pared by 3 bases and J by 0 bases, with 13 bases between. The CDR3 sequence is 16 residues long. Germline assignment: CDR1 SGDLS and CDR2 YYNGEE. This CDR3 reads CASSGDMISSGNTIYF. In DNA, the CDR3 is TGTGCCAGCAGCGGAGATATGATTAGCTCTGGAAACACCATATATTTT.

The rearrangement links TRBV6-2 or TRBV6-3 to TRBJ2-7, with no clear D. Germline V gene sequence: CDR1 MNHEY, CDR2 SVGEGT. The CDR3 is made up of 12 amino acids. Deletions cut 4 bases from V and 2 bases from J, with 6 bases between. The DNA for the CDR3 is TGTGCCAGCAGTTTTTCCGCCTACGAGCAGTACTTC. It codes for CASSFSAYEQYF.

Concerning this clone: The same CDR3 is also encoded by other DNA sequences in this sample. The chain has TRBV20-1 and TRBJ1-2; TRBD1 matches at 7 bases. Losses at the gene ends were 4 bases for V and 3 bases for J; bases not matched to a gene: 5. Germline values: CDR1 DFQATT, CDR2 SNEGSKA (reference sequence). The CDR3 loop spans 13 amino acids. Written as DNA, the CDR3 is TGCAGTGCTAATGACAGGGCGCACTATGGCTACACCTTC. It specifies CSANDRAHYGYTF.

V and J are TRBV3-1 (or the pseudogene TRBV3-2) and TRBJ2-3; no definite D call. From germline, CDR1 is LGHDT and CDR2 YNNKEL (reference sequence). Trimming pared 3 bases from V and 1 base from J, leaving 11 bases between. The CDR3 is 15 residues long. The CDR3 DNA reads TGTGCCAGCAGCCACGAGGATCGACGCACAGATACGCAGTATTTT. This gives the protein CASSHEDRRTDTQYF.

This chain joins TRBV3-1 (or the pseudogene TRBV3-2) and TRBJ2-3; 10 nucleotides line up with TRBD2. The germline V gene has CDR1 LGHDT and CDR2 YNNKEL (reference sequence). CDR3 length: 17 amino acids. Trimming at V came to 2 bases and at J to 2 bases, leaving 7 bases not matched to a gene. The CDR3 loop is CASSQTPTSGVTDTQYF. CDR3 coding DNA: TGTGCCAGCAGCCAAACACCCACTAGCGGGGTCACAGATACGCAGTATTTT.

The J gene is TRBJ2-5, the V gene TRBV27; 11 bases map to TRBD1. The length of the CDR3 is 15 residues. V dropped 7 bases and J dropped 4; count of bases not matched to a gene: 8. The germline V gene encodes CDR1 MNHEY and CDR2 SMNVEV (reference sequence). The CDR3 DNA reads as TGTGCCAGCACCGAATGGACAGGGGGCGTAGAGACCCAGTACTTC. Its protein product is CASTEWTGGVETQYF.

The chain is built from TRBV5-5 and TRBJ2-2; 8 bases line up with TRBD1. Germline V CDR1 and CDR2: SGHKS, YYEKEE (reference sequence). This CDR3 comprises 15 residues. Germline trimming cut 4 bases from V and 5 bases from J; bases unmatched to any gene: 7. The CDR3 bases are TGTGCCAGCAGCCCGCCGGACAGGGATACCGGGGAGCTGTTTTTT. Protein product: CASSPPDRDTGELFF.

The chain uses TRBV19 and TRBJ1-5; 10 nucleotides align to TRBD1. Germline V gene data show CDR1 as LNHDA and CDR2 as SQIVND (reference sequence). J gave up 0 bases and V 6 bases, and 5 bases lay outside the gene matches. This CDR3 spans 16 amino acids. Here the CDR3 DNA reads TGTGCCAGTAGCGGACAGGGGGGCGGTAGCAATCAGCCCCAGCATTTT. Amino acid sequence: CASSGQGGGSNQPQHF.

The CDR3 DNA reads TGTGCCAGCAGCCCCGCCAGGGGAAGGGCTGGGGCCAACGTCCTGACTTTC. Translated, it gives CASSPARGRAGANVLTF. This rearrangement joins TRBV7-9 to TRBJ2-6, with a tentative D call TRBD1 (6 bases). This CDR3 spans 17 amino acids. The germline gives CDR1 SEHNR, CDR2 FQNEAQ (reference sequence). Trimming removed 5 bases at V and 2 bases at J, with 16 bases between.

A single count supports this clone. This CDR3 reads CASSHRRDNGYTF. The CDR3, as DNA: TGTGCCAGCAGCCACCGGAGGGATAATGGCTACACCTTC. This rearrangement joins TRBV27 to TRBJ1-2, with D uncertain. CDR1 is MNHEY, CDR2 SMNVEV, per germline (reference sequence). The germline V and J ends were trimmed by 6 bases and 6 bases, with 14 bases remaining between them. CDR3 size: 13 residues.

The rearrangement joins TRBV14 to TRBJ2-7, with 8 nucleotides matching TRBD2. This CDR3 contains 15 residues. CDR1 SGHDN and CDR2 FVKESK come from the germline V gene. V lost 5 bases, J lost 3 bases, and 9 bases stayed unmatched. CDR3 amino acids: CASSFSGTLLYEQYF. DNA of the CDR3: TGTGCCAGCAGCTTTAGCGGGACGCTCCTCTACGAGCAGTACTTC.

The chain uses TRBV29-1 and TRBJ2-5, with D possibly TRBD2 on 5 matching bases. Germline loops: CDR1 SQVTM, CDR2 ANQGSEA. The CDR3 contains 14 residues. V lost 3 bases, J lost 4 bases, and 15 bases lay in between. The CDR3 DNA is TGCAGCGTTGAGGACGGGGTACTCGCAGAGACCCAGTACTTC. Its protein product is CSVEDGVLAETQYF.

V and J are TRBV6-5 and TRBJ1-2; possible D gene TRBD1, 6 bases. The CDR3 sequence is 15 residues long. The V end was cut by 2 bases, the J end by 2 bases, with 12 bases between. The germline CDR1 and CDR2 sequences are MNHEY and SVGAGI. The CDR3 sequence is CASSYTQGVNYGYTF. In DNA, the CDR3 is TGTGCCAGCAGTTACACACAGGGCGTAAACTATGGCTACACCTTC.

In its sample, this clone was seen a few times. The V gene is TRBV2, the J gene TRBJ2-7, with TRBD2 matching over 8 bases. The CDR3 sequence is 13 residues long. CDR1 SNHLY and CDR2 FYNNEI come from the germline V gene. The junction had 4 bases not matched to a gene; V was cut back by 6 bases and J by 3 bases. As DNA, the CDR3 is TGTGCCAGCAGCGGAAGCGGGGGCTACGAGCAGTACTTC. Translated, it gives CASSGSGGYEQYF.

CDR3 sequence (DNA): TGTGCCAGCAGGGGACAAGCTGAAGCTTTCTTT. The encoded protein is CASRGQAEAFF. This chain links TRBV18 with TRBJ1-1, with a tentative D call TRBD1 (6 bases). Between the trimmed V and J ends, which lost 8 bases and 6 bases, there was a span of 10 bases. The CDR3 length is 11 residues. From germline, CDR1 is KGHSH and CDR2 LQKENI. The entire variable domain, with the rest obtained from reference TRBV18 and TRBJ1-1, is as follows: NAGVMQNPRHLVRRRGQEARLRCSPMKGHSHVYWYRQLPEEGLKFMVYLQKENIIDESGMPKERFSAEFPKEGPSILRIQQVVRGDSAAYFCASRGQAEAFFGQGTRLTVV.

The chain links TRBV7-2 to TRBJ2-3; 10 nucleotides line up with TRBD2. The CDR3 has 15 amino acids. Germline V gene sequence: CDR1 SGHTA, CDR2 FQGNSA. The ends lost 9 bases at V and 0 bases at J; junction bases unmatched: 6. The DNA of the CDR3 is TGTGCCAGTATTAGCGGGAGGTGGAGCACAGATACGCAGTATTTT. Translating it yields CASISGRWSTDTQYF.

This chain links TRBV29-1 with TRBJ2-3; 9 bases map to TRBD1. The CDR3 extends over 13 amino acids. Looked up from germline, CDR1 is SQVTM and CDR2 is ANQGSEA. The J segment lost 4 bases and the V segment lost 8 bases, leaving 7 bases of the junction unmatched. The CDR3 region has the DNA TGCAGCCTTCGGACAGGGGCCGCAGATACGCAGTATTTT. Protein: CSLRTGAADTQYF.

The V and J genes are TRBV6-6 and TRBJ2-7; weak D call: TRBD1 (6 bases). V lost 7 bases, J lost 2 bases, and 18 bases lay in between. Germline V gene data show CDR1 as MNHNY and CDR2 as SVGAGI (reference sequence). There are 15 residues in the CDR3. The CDR3 DNA follows: TGTGCCAGCACCGTAGGGGCAGGGGAGACCTACGAGCAGTACTTC. This translates into CASTVGAGETYEQYF.

The chain recombines TRBV10-1 with TRBJ2-3, with 10 bases matching TRBD2. Germline V CDR1 and CDR2: WNHNN, SYGVQD (reference sequence). The CDR3 sequence is 15 residues long. Losses at the gene ends were 2 bases for V and 4 bases for J; bases not matched to a gene: 3. The CDR3 region has the DNA TGCGCCAGCAGTGAGCTAGCGGGGGATTCAGATACGCAGTATTTT. This gives the protein CASSELAGDSDTQYF.

The rearrangement links TRBV6-2 or TRBV6-3 to TRBJ2-1, with 9 positions matching TRBD2. The length of the CDR3 is 16 residues. Germline trimming cut 4 bases from V and 3 bases from J; bases unmatched to any gene: 7. CDR1 and CDR2 from the germline V gene are MNHEY and SVGEGT. CDR3 protein: CASSWAAGGGYNEQFF. CDR3 DNA: TGTGCCAGCAGTTGGGCCGCGGGAGGGGGCTACAATGAGCAGTTCTTC.